This entry lists 30 T cell receptor beta chains sequenced from one sample in a study of blood T cells in healthy people across ages. Alongside a J-beta primer mix, a sample-barcoded 5' primer served in a second PCR lasting about 7 to 11 cycles. TCRdb re-analysed the 5' RACE reads in MiXCR, keeping a single row per CDR3 protein. Of roughly 500,000 distinct CDR3 sequences in the sample, 27% were seen once. Material: blood. The origin of the receptors is a woman between 65 and 79 years old in good health.

In this sample, this clonotype turned up many times. This chain joins TRBV7-2 and TRBJ2-3; TRBD2 matches 11 bases. CDR3 size: 16 residues. Losses at the gene ends were 1 base for V and 3 bases for J; bases not matched to a gene: 3. Germline values: CDR1 SGHTA, CDR2 FQGNSA. This CDR3 reads CASSLGASGGTDTQYF. Written as DNA, the CDR3 is TGTGCCAGCAGCTTAGGGGCTAGCGGGGGGACAGATACGCAGTATTTT.

The chain links TRBV27 to TRBJ1-1; D not certain. This CDR3 has 15 residues. Germline CDR1 and CDR2: MNHEY and SMNVEV (reference sequence). Trimming shortened V by 0 bases and J by 5 bases, and 13 bases separated the two germline ends. CDR3 region: CASSLSWGGVTEAFF. For the CDR3, the DNA is TGTGCCAGCAGTTTATCCTGGGGTGGGGTAACTGAAGCTTTCTTT.

This chain links TRBV7-2 with TRBJ2-1; D is ambiguous. The germline V gene has CDR1 SGHTA and CDR2 FQGNSA. Trimming pared 2 bases from V and 7 bases from J, leaving 12 bases between. The CDR3 covers 14 residues. For the CDR3, the DNA is TGTGCCAGCAGCTTAACTGGCAGGCATAATGAGCAGTTCTTC. It encodes CASSLTGRHNEQFF.

This rearrangement joins TRBV2 to TRBJ2-1; D may be TRBD2 (8 bases). Germline loops: CDR1 SNHLY, CDR2 FYNNEI. V lost 2 bases, J lost 5 bases, and 13 bases lay in between. The CDR3 has 15 residues. The CDR3 protein is CASSEREGAHNEQFF. The CDR3 DNA reads TGTGCCAGCAGTGAACGGGAGGGGGCCCACAATGAGCAGTTCTTC.

The chain joins TRBV3-1 to TRBJ2-7; the D gene is possibly TRBD2 (5 bases). Germline V gene lookup returns CDR1 LGHDT and CDR2 YNNKEL (reference sequence). The CDR3 is 12 residues long. DNA for the CDR3: TGTGCGTCCGGACTGCCCCCGGTAGTCCAGTACTTC. It specifies CASGLPPVVQYF.

In this sample, this clonotype turned up a few times. The chain is built from TRBV5-1 and TRBJ2-5, with 8 bases aligning to TRBD1. The CDR3 totals 16 residues. Germline lookup yields CDR1 SGHRS and CDR2 YFSETQ. Trimming at V came to 1 base and at J to 1 base, leaving 6 bases not matched to a gene. CDR3: CASSLTNRGVQETQYF. In nucleotides, the CDR3 is TGCGCCAGCAGCTTGACGAACAGGGGGGTCCAAGAGACCCAGTACTTC.

V is TRBV20-1 and J is TRBJ2-1; a weak D match, TRBD2 (5 bases). Per germline, CDR1 DFQATT and CDR2 SNEGSKA (reference sequence). This CDR3 spans 10 amino acids. V lost 4 bases and J lost 12, with 10 bases in between. The DNA of the CDR3 is TGCAGTGCTACCCGGGATATGCAGTTCTTC. Protein sequence: CSATRDMQFF.

The chain carries TRBV9 and TRBJ2-1, with D perhaps matching TRBD1 (6 bases). V lost 0 bases to trimming and J lost 0 bases, with 7 bases between them. This CDR3 has 15 residues. The germline V gene encodes CDR1 SGDLS and CDR2 YYNGEE. DNA for the CDR3: TGTGCCAGCAGCGTAGCACAGGGCTCCTACAATGAGCAGTTCTTC. The encoded protein is CASSVAQGSYNEQFF.

The chain employs TRBV6-5 and TRBJ2-3; TRBD2 agrees at 8 bases. Germline CDR1 and CDR2: MNHEY and SVGAGI. The CDR3 has 14 residues. V trimming: 6 bases; J trimming: 2 bases; junction bases outside the gene matches: 4. This chain's CDR3 is CASRSGLATDTQYF. As DNA, the CDR3 is TGTGCCAGCAGAAGCGGACTAGCCACAGATACGCAGTATTTT.

This sequence joins TRBV7-9 and TRBJ1-4; possible D gene TRBD1, 5 bases. Germline CDR1 reads SEHNR; CDR2 reads FQNEAQ (reference sequence). This CDR3 contains 13 residues. V lost 6 bases and J lost 11, with 16 bases in between. The CDR3: CASSSNRDDKLFF. Here the CDR3 DNA reads TGTGCCAGCAGTTCTAATCGGGACGACAAACTGTTTTTT.

The CDR3 loop reads CAISEGGRHYEQYF. DNA for the CDR3: TGTGCCATCAGTGAAGGGGGCAGGCACTACGAGCAGTACTTC. The V and J genes are TRBV10-3 and TRBJ2-5; TRBD1 aligns across 7 bases. Matching the DNA end better, TRBJ2-7 makes the J call doubtful. The germline V gene has CDR1 ENHRY and CDR2 SYGVKD. This CDR3 region has 14 residues.

This clonotype showed up just a few times. The chain joins TRBV20-1 to TRBJ2-3, with D unresolved. Germline CDR1 reads DFQATT; CDR2 reads SNEGSKA (reference sequence). This CDR3 is 13 amino acids long. Trimming left V 7 bases short and J 6 bases short, with 17 bases between. Here the CDR3 reads CSGQVAGPDTQYF. The CDR3 DNA is TGCAGTGGGCAGGTAGCCGGGCCGGATACGCAGTATTTT.

V is TRBV28 and J is TRBJ1-5, with D perhaps matching TRBD1 (5 bases). CDR3 length: 16 amino acids. CDR1 and CDR2 from the germline V gene are MDHEN and SYDVKM. V dropped 5 bases and J dropped 2 bases, with 16 bases sitting between them. The CDR3: CASSPETVPGNQPQHF. The CDR3, as DNA: TGTGCCAGCAGTCCCGAGACAGTGCCTGGCAATCAGCCCCAGCATTTT. The variable domain in full, completed from reference TRBV28 and TRBJ1-5, reads DVKVTQSSRYLVKRTGEKVFLECVQDMDHENMFWYRQDPGLGLRLIYFSYDVKMKEKGDIPEGYSVSREKKERFSLILESASTNQTSMYLCASSPETVPGNQPQHFGDGTRLSIL.

The J gene is TRBJ2-1, the V gene TRBV5-1, with 13 positions matching TRBD2. With 4 bases clipped from V and 4 bases from J, the junction kept 5 bases outside the gene matches. The germline gives CDR1 SGHRS, CDR2 YFSETQ. The CDR3 spans 16 residues. The CDR3 is CASSMGLAGLYNEQFF. For the CDR3, the DNA is TGCGCCAGCAGCATGGGACTAGCGGGGCTTTACAATGAGCAGTTCTTC.

The V call is TRBV5-1, the J call TRBJ2-5, with a possible D match to TRBD1 (6 bases). Per the germline V gene, CDR1 is SGHRS and CDR2 is YFSETQ. This CDR3 is built from 17 residues. V shed 3 bases and J shed 7 bases, with 25 bases lying between them. The CDR3 DNA sequence: TGCGCCAGCAGCTCCGTGGGCTCGGGACGCCAGGGGACGACCCAGTACTTC. As protein: CASSSVGSGRQGTTQYF.

A few counts support this clonotype. The gene calls are TRBV4-3 and TRBJ1-4; the D gene is possibly TRBD1 (5 bases). Germline loops: CDR1 LGHNA, CDR2 YSLEER. The CDR3 sequence is 14 residues long. Trimming shortened V by 3 bases and J by 7 bases, and 12 bases separated the two germline ends. The CDR3, as DNA: TGCGCCAGCAGCCAGTGGGGGGAGGGTGAAAAACTGTTTTTT. This translates into CASSQWGEGEKLFF.

The gene calls are TRBV18 and TRBJ1-1; D not certain. V shed 3 bases and J shed 10 bases, with 12 bases lying between them. This CDR3 contains 12 residues. Germline V lookup: CDR1 KGHSH, CDR2 LQKENI. CDR3 sequence: CASSPPGIGAFF. As DNA, the CDR3 is TGTGCCAGCTCACCTCCCGGGATTGGAGCTTTCTTT. The full variable domain, completed using reference TRBV18 and TRBJ1-1, is NAGVMQNPRHLVRRRGQEARLRCSPMKGHSHVYWYRQLPEEGLKFMVYLQKENIIDESGMPKERFSAEFPKEGPSILRIQQVVRGDSAAYFCASSPPGIGAFFGQGTRLTVV.

This clonotype was counted a few times. This chain connects TRBV20-1 to TRBJ2-7; tentative D call: TRBD1 (7 bases). Germline V gives CDR1 DFQATT, CDR2 SNEGSKA (reference sequence). V gave up 6 bases and J gave up 2 bases, with 17 bases separating them. This CDR3 region has 14 residues. CDR3 sequence: CSARGTDSAYEQYF. The CDR3 DNA reads TGCAGTGCCCGCGGGACAGACTCAGCCTACGAGCAGTACTTC.

The rearrangement links TRBV5-6 to TRBJ2-1, with 7 bases matching TRBD1. Germline V lookup: CDR1 SGHDT, CDR2 YYEEEE. After removal of 3 bases from V and 13 bases from J, the junction contained 4 bases not matched to a gene. This CDR3 comprises 11 residues. The CDR3 reads CASSYDRAQFF. In nucleotides, the CDR3 is TGTGCCAGCAGCTACGACAGGGCTCAGTTCTTC. The variable domain in full, completed from reference TRBV5-6 and TRBJ2-1, reads DAGVTQSPTHLIKTRGQQVTLRCSPKSGHDTVSWYQQALGQGPQFIFQYYEEEERQRGNFPDRFSGHQFPNYSSELNVNALLLGDSALYLCASSYDRAQFFGPGTRLTVL.

The chain is built from TRBV20-1 and TRBJ1-1; D unclear. This CDR3 is built from 14 residues. In germline, CDR1 is DFQATT, CDR2 SNEGSKA (reference sequence). Trimming took 4 bases from V and 0 from J, leaving 12 bases between them. In DNA form, the CDR3 reads TGCAGTGCTACCCCAACCACAGTGAACACTGAAGCTTTCTTT. This codes for CSATPTTVNTEAFF.

V usage is TRBV7-3 and J usage is TRBJ2-1, with D possibly TRBD1 on 6 matching bases. The CDR3 is 14 amino acids. CDR1 and CDR2 from the germline V gene are SGHTA and FQGTGA. The V and J ends lost 7 bases and 5 bases respectively, with 15 bases between them. CDR3 region: CASTPGGADNEQFF. In nucleotides, the CDR3 is TGTGCCAGCACCCCTGGGGGCGCGGACAATGAGCAGTTCTTC.

This clonotype has more than one count but fewer than ten. J is TRBJ2-5 and V is TRBV20-1, with D perhaps TRBD1 (5 bases). Germline CDR1 is DFQATT and CDR2 is SNEGSKA (reference sequence). This CDR3 spans 13 amino acids. Trimming shortened V by 5 bases and J by 0 bases, and 10 bases separated the two germline ends. The CDR3 nucleotides are TGCAGTGCTTCGGACACCAACCAAGAGACCCAGTACTTC. The encoded protein is CSASDTNQETQYF.

The gene calls are TRBV20-1 and TRBJ2-1, with TRBD2 matching 11 bases. Germline-derived CDR1 and CDR2 are DFQATT and SNEGSKA (reference sequence). There are 15 residues in the CDR3. V lost 1 base and J lost 2; bases outside the gene matches: 1. Written as DNA, the CDR3 is TGCAGTGCTAGAGTTAGCGGGGGGGCCTACAATGAGCAGTTCTTC. It translates to CSARVSGGAYNEQFF.

V and J are TRBV5-1 and TRBJ2-5; the match to TRBD2 covers 8 bases. CDR3 length: 13 residues. Germline V gene data show CDR1 as SGHRS and CDR2 as YFSETQ. Trimming removed 7 bases from V and 3 bases from J; junction bases left unmatched: 5. The CDR3 is CASAGGPEETQYF. In DNA form, the CDR3 reads TGCGCCAGCGCGGGGGGACCCGAAGAGACCCAGTACTTC.

The sample holds a few counts of this clonotype. The V gene is TRBV7-2, the J gene TRBJ2-1; D may correspond to TRBD1 or TRBD2 (5 bases each). The CDR3 totals 14 residues. CDR1 and CDR2 from the germline V gene are SGHTA and FQGNSA. The ends were cut back, 5 bases at V and 12 bases at J, with 20 bases in the middle. CDR3 nucleotides: TGTGCCAGCAGCCTATTAACTAGGTACGGGGCGCAGTTCTTC. This gives the protein CASSLLTRYGAQFF.

V usage is TRBV5-1 and J usage is TRBJ2-3, with 14 positions matching TRBD2. Germline V lookup: CDR1 SGHRS, CDR2 YFSETQ. V was pared by 4 bases and J by 3 bases, with 7 bases of the junction left unmatched. The CDR3 runs to 17 residues. CDR3 DNA sequence: TGCGCCAGCAGCCTCCTGACTAGCGGGGGGGTAACAGATACGCAGTATTTT. Protein product: CASSLLTSGGVTDTQYF.

This clonotype was seen only a few times. CDR3 sequence: CSVGASEKLFF. The CDR3 DNA is TGCAGCGTTGGGGCAAGTGAAAAACTGTTTTTT. The chain has TRBV29-1 and TRBJ1-4; D is undetermined. The CDR3 runs 11 residues. The V end was cut by 4 bases, the J end by 7 bases, with 7 bases between. Germline V gives CDR1 SQVTM, CDR2 ANQGSEA.

This clonotype came up many times. This rearrangement joins TRBV7-2 to TRBJ2-2, with unresolved D. The CDR3 loop spans 13 amino acids. Germline CDR1 reads SGHTA; CDR2 reads FQGNSA. V was shortened by 5 bases and J by 4 bases, with 8 bases between the two germline ends. The CDR3 bases are TGTGCCAGCAGCCCCAGCCTCACCGGGGAGCTGTTTTTT. Amino acid sequence: CASSPSLTGELFF.

This clonotype was found a few times. The V and J genes are TRBV6-2 or TRBV6-3 and TRBJ2-7, with D tentatively TRBD1 (5 bases). This CDR3 is 14 amino acids long. V was shortened by 7 bases and J by 5 bases, with 18 bases between the two germline ends. Per the germline V gene, CDR1 is MNHEY and CDR2 is SVGEGT. The CDR3 sequence: CASTRLTATDEQYF. For the CDR3, the DNA is TGTGCCAGCACTAGACTGACAGCTACGGACGAGCAGTACTTC.

This clonotype has a handful of counts. V and J are TRBV25-1 and TRBJ2-5, with D uncertain. The J call may not be correct, given that the DNA end is closer to TRBJ2-1. CDR1 is MGHDK, CDR2 SYGVNS, per germline. CDR3 length equals 11 residues. CDR3 DNA sequence: TGTGCCAGCATGTGGAACAATGAGCAGTTCTTC. Translating it yields CASMWNNEQFF.